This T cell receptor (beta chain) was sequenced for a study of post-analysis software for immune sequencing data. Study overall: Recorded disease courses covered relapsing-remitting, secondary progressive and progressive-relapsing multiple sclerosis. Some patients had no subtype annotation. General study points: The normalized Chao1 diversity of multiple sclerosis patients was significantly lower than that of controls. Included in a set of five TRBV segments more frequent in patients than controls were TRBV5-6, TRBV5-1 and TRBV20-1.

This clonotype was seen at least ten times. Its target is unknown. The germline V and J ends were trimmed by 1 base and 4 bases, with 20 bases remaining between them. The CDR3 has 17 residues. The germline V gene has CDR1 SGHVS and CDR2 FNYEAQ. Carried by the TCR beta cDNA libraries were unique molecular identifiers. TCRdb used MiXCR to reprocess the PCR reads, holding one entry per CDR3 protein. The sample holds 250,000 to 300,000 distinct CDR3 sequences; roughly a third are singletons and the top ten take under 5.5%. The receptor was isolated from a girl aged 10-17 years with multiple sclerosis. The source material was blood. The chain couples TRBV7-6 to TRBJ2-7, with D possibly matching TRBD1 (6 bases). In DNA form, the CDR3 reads TGTGCCAGCAGCTTAGAGTGTCCACAGGGCCTGTTATACGAGCAGTACTTC. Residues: CASSLECPQGLLYEQYF.